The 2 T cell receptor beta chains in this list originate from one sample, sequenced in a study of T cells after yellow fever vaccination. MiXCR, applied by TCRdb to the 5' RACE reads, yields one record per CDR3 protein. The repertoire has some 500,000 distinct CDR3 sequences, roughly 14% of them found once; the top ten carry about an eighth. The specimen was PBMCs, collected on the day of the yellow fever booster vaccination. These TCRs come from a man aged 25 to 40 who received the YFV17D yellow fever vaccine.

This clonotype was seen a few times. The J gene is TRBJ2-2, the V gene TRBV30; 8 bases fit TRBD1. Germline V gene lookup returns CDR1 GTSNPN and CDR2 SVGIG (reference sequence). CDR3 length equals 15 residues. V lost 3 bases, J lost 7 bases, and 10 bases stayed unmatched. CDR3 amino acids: CAWSPGTGRLGELFF. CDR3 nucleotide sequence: TGTGCCTGGAGCCCAGGGACAGGACGCCTCGGGGAGCTGTTTTTT.

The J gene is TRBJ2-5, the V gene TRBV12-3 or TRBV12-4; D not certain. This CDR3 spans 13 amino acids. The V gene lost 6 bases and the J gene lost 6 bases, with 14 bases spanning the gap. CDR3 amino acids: CASSYSGGQTQYF. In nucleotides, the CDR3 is TGTGCCAGCAGCTATTCCGGTGGTCAGACCCAGTACTTC.